These 8 T cell receptor beta chains came from one sample sequenced in a study of blood T cell repertoires in COVID-19. Assay used: immunoSEQ multiplex PCR; TCRdb lists only in-frame clones, some missing. The sample lists about 69,000 clones; more than 85% were seen once. The sequenced sample consisted of peripheral blood. Receptors originate from a woman aged 60-75 years with active COVID-19.

CDR3 sequence reads: CASSQESSAATGEQYF. In DNA form, the CDR3 reads TGTGCCAGCAGCCAAGAGTCGTCCGCGGCCACGGGCGAGCAGTACTTC. The chain is built from TRBV4-2 and TRBJ2-7; no definite D call. CDR1 LGHNA and CDR2 YNFKEQ come from the germline V gene. V was pared by 0 bases and J by 6 bases, with 18 bases between. CDR3 length: 16 residues.

In its sample, this clone was seen once. J is TRBJ2-1 and V is TRBV6-1; D is unresolved. Germline V gene sequence: CDR1 MNHNS, CDR2 SASEGT. This CDR3 region has 14 residues. The ends were cut back, 2 bases at V and 5 bases at J, with 10 bases in the middle. CDR3 DNA: TGTGCCAGCAGTGAATTTACTACCCACAATGAGCAGTTCTTC. It is translated as CASSEFTTHNEQFF.

The chain combines TRBV10-3 with TRBJ2-7, with 9 bases identical to TRBD1. The CDR3 extends over 15 amino acids. CDR1 is ENHRY and CDR2 is SYGVKD in the germline V gene. Losses at the gene ends were 2 bases for V and 4 bases for J; bases not matched to a gene: 6. CDR3 region: CAISEPGQGQYEQYF. The CDR3 region has the DNA TGTGCCATCAGTGAGCCCGGACAGGGGCAATACGAGCAGTACTTC.

V is TRBV18 and J is TRBJ2-7; TRBD2 aligns across 8 bases. Trimming took 3 bases from V and 2 from J; bases not matched to a gene: 6. Germline CDR1 KGHSH, CDR2 LQKENI. The CDR3 spans 15 residues. This CDR3 reads CASSPGGSGTYEQYF. The CDR3 DNA is TGTGCCAGCTCACCGGGGGGTAGCGGGACCTACGAGCAGTACTTC.

CDR3 sequence reads: CASRRLAGSGNEQFF. The CDR3 nucleotides read TGTGCCAGCAGGCGACTAGCGGGTTCGGGCAATGAGCAGTTCTTC. The J gene is TRBJ2-1, the V gene TRBV6-4; 10 bases are a match to TRBD2. The CDR3 is made up of 15 amino acids. Germline trimming cut 6 bases from V and 6 bases from J; bases unmatched to any gene: 8. In germline, CDR1 is MRHNA, CDR2 SNTAGT.

The V and J genes are TRBV2 and TRBJ2-5; 11 nucleotides match TRBD1. The CDR3 is 15 residues long. Germline CDR1 is SNHLY and CDR2 is FYNNEI. Trimming took 3 bases from V and 3 from J; bases not matched to a gene: 3. CDR3 DNA: TGTGCCAGCAGTGAGGACAGGGGGCGAAAAGAGACCCAGTACTTC. Encoded protein: CASSEDRGRKETQYF.

The chain links TRBV2 to TRBJ1-2; D gene unclear. Trimming removed 3 bases from V and 4 bases from J, with 3 bases in between. Germline V gene sequence: CDR1 SNHLY, CDR2 FYNNEI. This CDR3 region has 11 residues. The CDR3 bases are TGTGCCAGCAGTGACGGCTATGGCTACACCTTC. It encodes CASSDGYGYTF.

In its sample, this clone was seen once. V and J are TRBV7-9 and TRBJ2-7; 7 nucleotides agree with TRBD2. J gave up 7 bases and V 5 bases, and 2 bases lay outside the gene matches. In germline, CDR1 is SEHNR, CDR2 FQNEAQ (reference sequence). The CDR3 is 11 residues long. CDR3 residues: CASSLGREQYF. The CDR3 bases are TGTGCCAGCAGCCTCGGGAGGGAGCAGTACTTC.